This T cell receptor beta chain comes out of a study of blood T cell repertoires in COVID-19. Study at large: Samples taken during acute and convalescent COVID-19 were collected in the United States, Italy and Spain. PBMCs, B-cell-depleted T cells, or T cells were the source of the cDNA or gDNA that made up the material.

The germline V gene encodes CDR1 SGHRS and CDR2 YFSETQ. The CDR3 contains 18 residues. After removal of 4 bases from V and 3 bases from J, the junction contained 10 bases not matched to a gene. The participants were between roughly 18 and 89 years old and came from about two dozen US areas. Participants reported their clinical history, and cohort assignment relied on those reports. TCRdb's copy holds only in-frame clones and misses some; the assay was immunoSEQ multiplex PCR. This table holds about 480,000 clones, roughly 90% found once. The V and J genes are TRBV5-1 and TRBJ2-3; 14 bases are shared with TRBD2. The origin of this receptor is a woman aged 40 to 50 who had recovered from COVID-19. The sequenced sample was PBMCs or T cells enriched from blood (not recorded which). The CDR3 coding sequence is TGCGCCAGCAGCGGAAGCGGGACTAGCGGGAGTGGGACAGATACGCAGTATTTT. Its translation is CASSGSGTSGSGTDTQYF.